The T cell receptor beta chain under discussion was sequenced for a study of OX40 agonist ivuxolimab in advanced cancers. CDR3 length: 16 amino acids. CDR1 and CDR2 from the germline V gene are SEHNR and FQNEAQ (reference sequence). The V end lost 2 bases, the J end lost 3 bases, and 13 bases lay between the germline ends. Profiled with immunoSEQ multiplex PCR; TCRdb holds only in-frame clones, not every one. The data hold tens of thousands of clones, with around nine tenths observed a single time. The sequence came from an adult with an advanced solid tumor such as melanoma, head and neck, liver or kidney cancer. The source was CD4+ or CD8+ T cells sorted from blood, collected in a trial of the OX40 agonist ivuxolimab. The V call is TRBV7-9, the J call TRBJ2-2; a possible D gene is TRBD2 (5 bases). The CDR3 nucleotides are TGTGCCAGCAGCTTAAGAGGGATGGAGGACACCGGGGAGCTGTTTTTT. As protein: CASSLRGMEDTGELFF.